The clone carrying this T cell receptor (beta chain) has at least ten counts. The CDR3 runs to 14 residues. With V trimmed by 6 bases and J by 6 bases, 10 bases remained unmatched. The V gene's germline CDR1 is MDHEN and CDR2 SYDVKM. This specimen comes from a study of molecular identifiers for immune sequencing clone quantification. The overall study: Across replicate runs, RNA obtained from approximately 20,000 or 100,000 naive CD8 cells was divided into five, with four undergoing sequencing.

The bulk TCR libraries were made with methods described before and with listed TCR primers. TCRdb reanalysed the PCR reads using MiXCR and keeps one entry per CDR3 protein. Altogether some 580,000 distinct CDR3 sequences are present, approximately 24% being singletons, with the ten largest covering 0.78%. The sequence was obtained from a human donor in good health. Some libraries in this study had Jurkat cell RNA spiked in. The sample taken for sequencing was naive CD8+ T cells from blood, with Jurkat cell RNA spiked in. Subset in this sample: FACS-sorted CD8+CD4-CCR7+CD45RA+ naive T cells. The chain recombines TRBV28 with TRBJ2-7; TRBD2 agrees at 8 bases. CDR3 region: CASSPAGAQVEQYF. The CDR3 nucleotides are TGTGCCAGCAGCCCAGCGGGAGCCCAGGTCGAGCAGTACTTC.